This T cell receptor (beta chain) was found in a study of shared clonotypes between healthy human individuals. Turning to the study itself: Plates per donor: three CD4 naive, three CD4 memory, two CD8 naive, one CD8 memory.

CDR3 length: 13 amino acids. Germline V gives CDR1 SEHNR, CDR2 FQNEAQ (reference sequence). Repertoires were generated with immunoSEQ multiplex PCR, while TCRdb's copy carries only in-frame clones and drops some. The profile shows about 600,000 clones, roughly 97% of them singletons. Concerning this clone itself: Its antigen is unidentified.

A CD45RA-negative memory subset and a CD45RA+ naive subset were separated from the CD4+ cells. Study-level findings and limits: Having only a few donors restricted how much genetic and exposure-history diversity was captured.

The gene calls are TRBV7-9 and TRBJ2-5; possible D gene TRBD1, 5 bases. The assigned J gene may be wrong: the sequence end matches TRBJ2-7 better. This receptor was taken from a woman aged 30 to 39 in good health. The sequencing sample was made of naive CD4+ T cells sorted from blood. Subset: CD45RA+ positively selected. In nucleotides, the CDR3 is TGTGCCAGCAGCTTAAATCCCCAGGGCGAGCAGTACTTC. Translated: CASSLNPQGEQYF.